Below, 24 T cell receptor beta chains from the same sample are listed, as sequenced in a study of shared clonotypes between healthy human individuals. This table comes from immunoSEQ multiplex PCR, and its TCRdb copy is limited to in-frame clones, with some not included. The sample carries 1.6 million or so clones, around 98.5% recorded once. Source material: naive CD4+ T cells sorted from blood. The subset here: CD45RA+ positively selected. The origin of the receptors is a young man in good health.

The V call is TRBV10-1, the J call TRBJ2-7, with D possibly called TRBD1 or TRBD2 (6 bases each). CDR3 length equals 15 residues. V was clipped by 3 bases and J by 7 bases, with 19 bases between them. Germline V gene lookup returns CDR1 WNHNN and CDR2 SYGVQD (reference sequence). CDR3 loop: CASSDGGRESGEQYF. CDR3 nucleotides: TGCGCCAGCAGTGACGGGGGCAGGGAGTCAGGGGAGCAGTACTTC.

The gene calls are TRBV10-3 and TRBJ2-7; TRBD1 might be the D (5 bases). Per the germline V gene, CDR1 is ENHRY and CDR2 is SYGVKD. The CDR3 sequence is 15 residues long. Trimming cost V 5 bases and J 0 bases, with 14 bases left between them. CDR3 nucleotide sequence: TGTGCCATCAGTTATGAGACAGCGAGCTCCTACGAGCAGTACTTC. It codes for CAISYETASSYEQYF.

This chain connects TRBV29-1 to TRBJ2-3; D ambiguous. V was clipped by 3 bases and J by 0 bases, with 10 bases between them. In germline, CDR1 is SQVTM, CDR2 ANQGSEA. This CDR3 comprises 14 residues. CDR3 protein: CSVDNRASTDTQYF. The CDR3 bases are TGCAGCGTTGACAACAGAGCTAGCACAGATACGCAGTATTTT.

The rearrangement uses TRBV5-1 and TRBJ1-1; D perhaps matches TRBD1 (6 bases). CDR1 SGHRS and CDR2 YFSETQ come from the germline V gene. The CDR3 runs 19 residues. V lost 1 base and J lost 0, with 22 bases in between. CDR3 region: CASSLRGPPHSNMNTEAFF. The CDR3 nucleotides are TGCGCCAGCAGCTTGCGGGGGCCGCCCCACAGTAATATGAACACTGAAGCTTTCTTT.

The chain uses TRBV29-1 and TRBJ1-1; D gene ambiguous. Trimming pared 7 bases from V and 2 bases from J, leaving 17 bases between. The CDR3 contains 14 residues. Germline V gene lookup returns CDR1 SQVTM and CDR2 ANQGSEA. CDR3 nucleotide sequence: TGCAGCGGTATGACCGCCGGGGTTAACACTGAAGCTTTCTTT. Protein: CSGMTAGVNTEAFF.

The V and J genes are TRBV9 and TRBJ2-2; 12 bases align to TRBD2. V was pared by 0 bases and J by 6 bases, with 6 bases of the junction left unmatched. Germline loops: CDR1 SGDLS, CDR2 YYNGEE. The CDR3 sequence is 17 residues long. CDR3 amino acids: CASSVGLLAGGAGELFF. CDR3 DNA sequence: TGTGCCAGCAGCGTAGGGTTACTAGCGGGAGGAGCCGGGGAGCTGTTTTTT.

V and J are TRBV7-2 and TRBJ2-7; D perhaps matches TRBD1 (6 bases). CDR1 is SGHTA and CDR2 is FQGNSA in the germline V gene. The V end lost 5 bases, the J end lost 4 bases, and 18 bases lay between the germline ends. This CDR3 region has 15 residues. The CDR3 nucleotides read TGTGCCAGCAGCCTTGGCCCCGGGACACTTTACGAGCAGTACTTC. As protein: CASSLGPGTLYEQYF.

This CDR3 reads CASSKEAALYNEQFF. CDR3 DNA sequence: TGTGCCAGCAGTAAAGAAGCGGCCCTTTACAATGAGCAGTTCTTC. This chain connects TRBV25-1 to TRBJ2-1; a weak D match, TRBD2 (5 bases). There are 15 residues in the CDR3. In germline, CDR1 is MGHDK, CDR2 SYGVNS. V gave up 5 bases and J gave up 4 bases, with 15 bases separating them.

The chain employs TRBV5-4 and TRBJ1-2, with 8 bases matching TRBD1. From germline, CDR1 is SGHNT and CDR2 YYREEE (reference sequence). V shed 6 bases, J shed 7 bases, and the junction held 11 bases outside the gene matches. This CDR3 region has 14 residues. The CDR3 nucleotides are TGTGCCAGCACCCATGGACAGGGTAAAGGTGGCTACACCTTC. Translating it yields CASTHGQGKGGYTF.

The chain carries TRBV29-1 and TRBJ2-3; the D gene is possibly TRBD2 (6 bases). Germline loops: CDR1 SQVTM, CDR2 ANQGSEA. The CDR3 contains 15 residues. With 4 bases removed from V and 1 base from J, the gap between germline ends came to 15 bases. CDR3 in DNA: TGCAGCGTTGGAGGGACTGTTCATGGCACAGATACGCAGTATTTT. Its translation: CSVGGTVHGTDTQYF.

The chain carries TRBV6-1 and TRBJ1-1; D may be TRBD1 (6 bases). The CDR3 runs to 14 residues. V was shortened by 8 bases and J by 1 base, with 14 bases between the two germline ends. Looked up from germline, CDR1 is MNHNS and CDR2 is SASEGT. This CDR3 is CASGRTVSNTEAFF. CDR3 bases: TGTGCCAGCGGACGGACAGTTTCGAACACTGAAGCTTTCTTT.

The chain employs TRBV27 and TRBJ1-2; 7 bases line up with TRBD1. The ends lost 5 bases at V and 8 bases at J; junction bases unmatched: 8. The CDR3 consists of 13 residues. In germline, CDR1 is MNHEY, CDR2 SMNVEV (reference sequence). CDR3 residues: CASSPTGVRGYTF. In nucleotides, the CDR3 is TGTGCCAGCAGTCCAACAGGGGTTCGGGGCTACACCTTC.

The V and J genes are TRBV29-1 and TRBJ2-7, with 8 bases matching TRBD2. Unmatched junction bases numbered 13, after V lost 7 bases and J lost 2 bases. CDR1 SQVTM and CDR2 ANQGSEA come from the germline V gene. This CDR3 is 15 amino acids long. For the CDR3, the DNA is TGCAGCGCTACCGGGGGGCTAGCGGGCCCCTACGAGCAGTACTTC. Translation gives CSATGGLAGPYEQYF.

This chain links TRBV5-4 with TRBJ2-1; tentatively, D is TRBD1 (5 bases). V was cut by 0 bases and J by 0 bases, with 7 bases left in between. Germline loops: CDR1 SGHNT, CDR2 YYREEE (reference sequence). The CDR3 contains 15 residues. The CDR3 sequence: CASSLGQSSYNEQFF. DNA of the CDR3: TGTGCCAGCAGCTTGGGACAGAGCTCCTACAATGAGCAGTTCTTC.

This chain connects TRBV9 to TRBJ2-1, with unresolved D. V lost 0 bases to trimming and J lost 12 bases, with 16 bases between them. The CDR3 length is 14 residues. Per the germline V gene, CDR1 is SGDLS and CDR2 is YYNGEE. CDR3 DNA: TGTGCCAGCAGCGTAGCCACGACTCCTGTTTGGCAGTTCTTC. Translated: CASSVATTPVWQFF. Full variable domain (outside the CDR3, taken from reference TRBV9 and TRBJ2-1): DSGVTQTPKHLITATGQRVTLRCSPRSGDLSVYWYQQSLDQGLQFLIQYYNGEERAKGNILERFSAQQFPDLHSELNLSSLELGDSALYFCASSVATTPVWQFFGPGTRLTVL.

The rearrangement uses TRBV1 and TRBJ1-2. TRBV1 corresponds to a pseudogene. The CDR3 is 15 residues long. CDR3 coding DNA: TGCACCAGCAGCCCACTAGACGAACCTGTCTGGGGCTACACCTTC. It translates to CTSSPLDEPVWGYTF.

The V call is TRBV10-1, the J call TRBJ2-2; D unresolved. Germline loops: CDR1 WNHNN, CDR2 SYGVQD (reference sequence). The CDR3 runs 12 residues. V was shortened by 8 bases and J by 6 bases, with 10 bases between the two germline ends. The CDR3 DNA reads as TGCGCCAGCGCTAGTGGAGCCGGGGAGCTGTTTTTT. The encoded protein is CASASGAGELFF.

The chain has TRBV10-1 and TRBJ1-4; D is undetermined. In germline, CDR1 is WNHNN, CDR2 SYGVQD (reference sequence). The V end lost 4 bases, the J end lost 3 bases, and 6 bases lay between the germline ends. The CDR3 has 13 amino acids. Written as DNA, the CDR3 is TGCGCCAGCAGTGCCACAGCTAATGAAAAACTGTTTTTT. Protein product: CASSATANEKLFF.

The V gene is TRBV27, the J gene TRBJ2-3; tentative D call: TRBD1 (6 bases). Germline V CDR1 and CDR2: MNHEY, SMNVEV (reference sequence). CDR3 size: 14 residues. Trimming took off 6 bases at V and 1 base at J, with 11 bases between the two ends. CDR3 in amino acids: CASRRDTGTDTQYF. CDR3 bases: TGTGCCAGCAGGAGGGACACGGGCACAGATACGCAGTATTTT.

The V and J genes are TRBV6-5 and TRBJ1-1; tentatively, D is TRBD1 (6 bases). The germline CDR1 and CDR2 sequences are MNHEY and SVGAGI. Deletions cut 6 bases from V and 1 base from J, with 9 bases between. This CDR3 comprises 13 residues. Here the CDR3 DNA reads TGTGCCAGCAGAACACAGGGGAACACTGAAGCTTTCTTT. It yields the protein CASRTQGNTEAFF.

The chain employs TRBV7-2 and TRBJ1-2; 9 bases align to TRBD1. The CDR3 has 19 residues. Germline assignment: CDR1 SGHTA and CDR2 FQGNSA. V was clipped by 2 bases and J by 3 bases; unmatched bases: 16. The CDR3 here is CASSLNPLGDRAFDYGYTF. The CDR3, as DNA: TGTGCCAGCAGCTTAAACCCCCTAGGGGACAGGGCTTTTGACTATGGCTACACCTTC.

The rearrangement joins TRBV7-2 to TRBJ2-2, with D possibly TRBD2 on 6 matching bases. The ends were cut back, 5 bases at V and 4 bases at J, with 14 bases in the middle. The CDR3 runs to 15 residues. The germline CDR1 and CDR2 sequences are SGHTA and FQGNSA. CDR3 bases: TGTGCCAGCAGCCTTCTCGGGGGTGTCACCGGGGAGCTGTTTTTT. This encodes CASSLLGGVTGELFF.

This chain joins TRBV2 and TRBJ1-4; no reliable D call. The germline V gene has CDR1 SNHLY and CDR2 FYNNEI. CDR3 length: 11 residues. The V and J ends lost 5 bases and 10 bases respectively, with 8 bases between them. The CDR3 DNA reads TGTGCCAGCAGTCCTTCGGGAAAACTGTTTTTT. It codes for CASSPSGKLFF.

The chain carries TRBV27 and TRBJ2-1, with TRBD2 matching over 13 bases. With V trimmed by 3 bases and J by 3 bases, 11 bases remained unmatched. Germline lookup yields CDR1 MNHEY and CDR2 SMNVEV (reference sequence). The CDR3 is 19 residues long. CDR3 nucleotide sequence: TGTGCCAGCAGTTTCAGGGGCCGACTAGCGGGAGGCCTCTACAATGAGCAGTTCTTC. Its translation: CASSFRGRLAGGLYNEQFF.